This T cell receptor beta chain stems from a study of T cells in Graves' hyperthyroidism and ophthalmopathy. What was amplified from RNA transcripts were TCR beta CDR3 regions. TCR CDR3 regions were first amplified by RT-PCR with HTBI primers. TCRdb passed the multiplex PCR reads through MiXCR, listing each CDR3 protein once. The table lists 730,000 or so distinct CDR3 sequences, about 19% of them singletons. The V gene's germline CDR1 is MNHEY and CDR2 SVGEGT. The CDR3 extends over 16 amino acids. Losses at the gene ends were 2 bases for V and 1 base for J; bases not matched to a gene: 5. A few counts support this clonotype.

Specimen: blood. The gene calls are TRBV6-2 or TRBV6-3 and TRBJ2-3; 8 bases are a match to TRBD2. This receptor was obtained from a woman between 50 and 59 years old with Graves' hyperthyroidism that later progressed to Graves' ophthalmopathy. This chain's CDR3 is CASSYDRGGGTDTQYF. As DNA, the CDR3 is TGTGCCAGCAGTTACGATCGGGGGGGGGGCACAGATACGCAGTATTTT.